These 2 T cell receptor beta chains were all obtained from the same sample, sequenced in a study of cytomegalovirus exposure and HLA in healthy donors. A multiplex PCR was run with 60 Vbeta primers and 13 Jbeta primers. The repertoire was sequenced with immunoSEQ multiplex PCR; TCRdb's copy has only in-frame clones and lacks some. The top ten hold 4.2% of the sample, which has over 100,000 clones, approximately 80% seen once. What was sequenced was PBMCs. These receptors were taken from a male donor in good health and CMV-seropositive.

This chain's CDR3 is CASSLSMGARYNEQFF. The CDR3 nucleotides read TGTGCCAGCAGTTTATCGATGGGGGCTCGGTACAATGAGCAGTTCTTC. The V and J genes are TRBV27 and TRBJ2-1; perhaps TRBD1 as D (6 bases). The CDR3 consists of 16 residues. Germline V gene sequence: CDR1 MNHEY, CDR2 SMNVEV (reference sequence). The V and J ends lost 0 bases and 4 bases respectively, with 13 bases between them.

The chain combines TRBV19 with TRBJ2-7, with 10 positions matching TRBD2. CDR1 and CDR2 from the germline V gene are LNHDA and SQIVND (reference sequence). Trimming cost V 5 bases and J 2 bases; bases outside gene matches: 9. CDR3 size: 16 residues. CDR3 bases: TGTGCCAGTAGTCTTAGCGGGAGGCAAAGCGCCTACGAGCAGTACTTC. Amino acids: CASSLSGRQSAYEQYF.